This T cell receptor (beta chain) originates from a study of T cell responses to AZD1222 COVID-19 vaccine. Sequencing used immunoSEQ multiplex PCR; TCRdb keeps in-frame clones, though not all of them. The repertoire holds under 150,000 clones, with over 85% as singletons. CDR1 SQVTM and CDR2 ANQGSEA come from the germline V gene. This CDR3 spans 14 amino acids. With 7 bases clipped from V and 5 bases from J, the junction kept 14 bases outside the gene matches. This clonotype was sampled from an adult in good health. Sequencing used peripheral blood, obtained on day 0 of AZD1222 vaccination. This chain links TRBV29-1 with TRBJ2-7; 7 bases are a match to TRBD2. This chain's CDR3 is CSATRGGAGDEQYF. DNA for the CDR3: TGCAGCGCCACGCGGGGAGGGGCCGGGGACGAGCAGTACTTC.